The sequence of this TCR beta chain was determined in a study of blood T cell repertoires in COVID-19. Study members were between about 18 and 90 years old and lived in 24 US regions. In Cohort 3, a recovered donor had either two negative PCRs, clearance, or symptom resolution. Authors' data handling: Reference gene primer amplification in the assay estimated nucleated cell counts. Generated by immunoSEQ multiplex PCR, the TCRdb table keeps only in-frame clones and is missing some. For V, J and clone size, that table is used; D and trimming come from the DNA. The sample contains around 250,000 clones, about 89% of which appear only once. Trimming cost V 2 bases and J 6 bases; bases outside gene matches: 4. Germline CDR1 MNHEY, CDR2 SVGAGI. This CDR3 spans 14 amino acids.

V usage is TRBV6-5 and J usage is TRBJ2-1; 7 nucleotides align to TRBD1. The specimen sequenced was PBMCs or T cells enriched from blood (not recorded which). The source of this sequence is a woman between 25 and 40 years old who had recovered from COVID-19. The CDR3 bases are TGTGCCAGCAGTTACAGACAGGGCTTCAATGAGCAGTTCTTC. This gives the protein CASSYRQGFNEQFF.